The entry below gives a single T cell receptor (beta chain) sequence along with its context. Germline values: CDR1 SQVTM, CDR2 ANQGSEA. Trimming at V came to 3 bases and at J to 8 bases, leaving 4 bases not matched to a gene. CDR3 length equals 13 residues. Enrolled through a virtual design, the participants were between roughly 18 and 90 years of age and came from about two dozen US areas. Participants' own reports of clinical history determined their cohort assignment. The sample is drawn from a study of blood T cell repertoires in COVID-19. Original processing notes: Estimates of nucleated cell counts were drawn from the amplification of reference gene primers. Clones were sequenced by immunoSEQ multiplex PCR, and TCRdb holds only the in-frame ones, with some missing. That table supplies the V and J calls and clone size; D and trimming were determined from the DNA. This sample yields a few hundred thousand clones, of which around 87% are seen a single time; approximately 3.4% belongs to the top ten.

This clonotype was sampled from a woman between 18 and 30 years old in a cohort exposed to, infected with or recovered from COVID-19 (not recorded which). V is TRBV29-1 and J is TRBJ2-1, with TRBD2 matching over 10 bases. Input material: PBMCs or T cells enriched from blood (not recorded which). CDR3 loop: CSVDGTSVDEQFF. The CDR3 DNA follows: TGCAGCGTTGATGGGACTAGCGTCGATGAGCAGTTCTTC.